Below are 24 T cell receptor beta chains sequenced from a single sample in a study of shared clonotypes between healthy human individuals. Clones were read by immunoSEQ multiplex PCR, and TCRdb kept only the in-frame ones, dropping some. The repertoire consists of more than 450,000 clones, with about four fifths occurring once and the leading ten covering approximately 12%. The source material was PBMCs. The receptors shown here come from a woman between 40 and 55 years old in good health. Some clones in this sample may be carry-over from other donors' samples.

Points on this clone: One base separates it from a far larger clone, so it is likely a read error. V is TRBV5-1 and J is TRBJ2-7, with 9 bases aligning to TRBD1. The trim removed 3 bases at V and 1 base at J, leaving 5 bases unmatched. CDR3 length equals 15 residues. Germline V lookup: CDR1 SGHRS, CDR2 YFSETQ. CDR3 protein: CASSSTGTGSYEQYF. The CDR3 coding sequence is TGCGCCAGCAGCTCCACCGGGACAGGGTCCTACGAGCAGTACTTC.

This chain uses TRBV7-6 with TRBJ2-1; a weak D match, TRBD2 (6 bases). CDR1 and CDR2 (germline): SGHVS, FNYEAQ. The CDR3 has 17 amino acids. Between the trimmed V and J ends, which lost 4 bases and 5 bases, there was a span of 21 bases. CDR3 nucleotide sequence: TGTGCCAGCAGCTGGAGGAATTCTCGGGGGTCGGACAATGAGCAGTTCTTC. It codes for CASSWRNSRGSDNEQFF.

The V and J genes are TRBV10-3 and TRBJ2-2; 15 nucleotides match TRBD2. After removal of 6 bases from V and 3 bases from J, the junction contained 5 bases not matched to a gene. The CDR3 extends over 17 amino acids. Germline lookup yields CDR1 ENHRY and CDR2 SYGVKD. As DNA, the CDR3 is TGTGCCATCAGCGCTGGGACTAGCGGGAGGTACACCGGGGAGCTGTTTTTT. Translated: CAISAGTSGRYTGELFF.

The chain is built from TRBV11-2 and TRBJ1-1, with D unclear. Trimming removed 2 bases at V and 7 bases at J, with 11 bases between. CDR1 and CDR2 (germline): SGHAT, FQNNGV. This CDR3 is built from 13 residues. CDR3 amino acids: CASSLNMGREAFF. The CDR3 region has the DNA TGTGCCAGCAGCTTAAATATGGGCCGTGAAGCTTTCTTT.

The genes are TRBV19 and TRBJ1-2; D remains unclear. Trimming shortened V by 5 bases and J by 0 bases, and 13 bases separated the two germline ends. The germline V gene encodes CDR1 LNHDA and CDR2 SQIVND (reference sequence). This CDR3 region has 15 residues. In DNA, the CDR3 is TGTGCCAGTAGTCCACGAGGGCGGGCTAACTATGGCTACACCTTC. Amino acids: CASSPRGRANYGYTF.

The V and J genes are TRBV18 and TRBJ2-2; 8 nucleotides align to TRBD1. Germline CDR1 is KGHSH and CDR2 is LQKENI. The CDR3 is made up of 15 amino acids. The V segment lost 4 bases and the J segment 6 bases; nucleotides outside the gene matches: 7. DNA of the CDR3: TGTGCCAGCTCACAAACGCAGGGGGCGTCCGGGGAGCTGTTTTTT. Its translation: CASSQTQGASGELFF.

This chain joins TRBV10-3 and TRBJ2-5, with D possibly TRBD2 on 6 matching bases. The better agreement between TRBJ2-7 and the DNA end casts doubt on the J call. Germline CDR1 reads ENHRY; CDR2 reads SYGVKD. There are 12 residues in the CDR3. CDR3 residues: CAISASDPEQYF. The CDR3 DNA sequence: TGTGCCATCAGCGCTAGCGATCCCGAGCAGTACTTC.

This clone occurred once. The rearrangement links TRBV27 to TRBJ2-7; 10 bases are shared with TRBD2. V shed 6 bases, J shed 4 bases, and the junction held 6 bases outside the gene matches. The CDR3 spans 14 residues. CDR1 is MNHEY, CDR2 SMNVEV, per germline (reference sequence). Here the CDR3 DNA reads TGTGCCAGCAGGTCCCTAGCGGGAGTATACGAGCAGTACTTC. Its translation is CASRSLAGVYEQYF.

The chain carries TRBV14 and TRBJ2-2; a possible D gene is TRBD2 (6 bases). Germline V gives CDR1 SGHDN, CDR2 FVKESK. Trimming pared 1 base from V and 2 bases from J, leaving 8 bases between. CDR3 length: 15 residues. The CDR3 DNA is TGTGCCAGCAGCCAAGGGACTAAAAACACCGGGGAGCTGTTTTTT. Translation: CASSQGTKNTGELFF.

The chain has TRBV7-9 and TRBJ1-1; D is perhaps TRBD1 (5 bases). V was pared by 2 bases and J by 11 bases, with 12 bases between. Germline assignment: CDR1 SEHNR and CDR2 FQNEAQ (reference sequence). The CDR3 loop spans 12 amino acids. CDR3: CASSLIREGAFF. CDR3 sequence (DNA): TGTGCCAGCAGCTTAATAAGGGAGGGGGCTTTCTTT.

V usage is TRBV4-1 and J usage is TRBJ2-7; the D gene is possibly TRBD1 (5 bases). The CDR3 is 15 amino acids. V gave up 5 bases and J gave up 3 bases, with 17 bases separating them. Germline CDR1 is MGHRA and CDR2 is YSYEKL. CDR3 in amino acids: CASSSGALQGYEQYF. DNA for the CDR3: TGCGCCAGCAGCTCCGGTGCACTCCAGGGCTACGAGCAGTACTTC.

This clone turned up a few times. J is TRBJ2-5 and V is TRBV30; no clear D gene. The end of the DNA is better explained by TRBJ2-7, so the J call may be wrong. The CDR3 loop spans 15 amino acids. Germline lookup yields CDR1 GTSNPN and CDR2 SVGIG (reference sequence). The CDR3 is CALALDQIVAYEQYF. CDR3 bases: TGTGCCTTAGCCTTGGACCAGATAGTGGCCTACGAGCAGTACTTC.

The chain carries TRBV10-1 and TRBJ2-7; 7 nucleotides agree with TRBD1. Germline V gene sequence: CDR1 WNHNN, CDR2 SYGVQD (reference sequence). CDR3 length equals 15 residues. Trimming removed 4 bases from V and 3 bases from J; junction bases left unmatched: 9. The CDR3 bases are TGCGCCAGCAGTGCCAACAAAGGGGACAGCTACGAGCAGTACTTC. Residues: CASSANKGDSYEQYF.

V is TRBV7-2 and J is TRBJ2-1, with TRBD1 matching 10 bases. The CDR3 covers 16 residues. Germline-derived CDR1 and CDR2 are SGHTA and FQGNSA. V dropped 5 bases and J dropped 5; count of bases not matched to a gene: 9. The CDR3 reads CASSRRSGTGDNEQFF. The CDR3 DNA follows: TGTGCCAGCAGCCGCCGGTCCGGGACAGGGGACAATGAGCAGTTCTTC.

This clone was counted a single time. A read error may account for a junction end that differs from germline. The chain employs TRBV7-7 and TRBJ2-7, with 9 bases matching TRBD1. This CDR3 contains 14 residues. Germline CDR1 is SSHAT and CDR2 is FNYEAQ (reference sequence). CDR3 protein: CASSLEQGASEQYF. CDR3 nucleotide sequence: TGTGCTAGCAGCTTAGAACAGGGGGCGAGCGAGCAGTACTTC.

The sample holds a few counts of this clone. A far larger clone is just one base off, so this is likely a read error. At the DNA level, this CDR3 is encoded by other sequences in the same sample as well. This chain joins TRBV19 and TRBJ1-1; D call uncertain. This CDR3 is built from 12 residues. The V gene's germline CDR1 is LNHDA and CDR2 SQIVND (reference sequence). V dropped 1 base and J dropped 6 bases, with 6 bases sitting between them. CDR3 protein: CASSIGGSEAFF. The CDR3 DNA is TGTGCCAGTAGTATAGGAGGGTCTGAAGCTTTCTTT.

The CDR3 loop reads CASSEAQRDTGELFF. DNA of the CDR3: TGTGCCAGCAGTGAGGCCCAGCGGGACACCGGGGAGCTGTTTTTT. V is TRBV2 and J is TRBJ2-2; a possible D gene is TRBD2 (6 bases). The CDR3 extends over 15 amino acids. Trimming stripped 3 bases from V and 3 bases from J, with 11 bases between. Germline CDR1 and CDR2: SNHLY and FYNNEI.

V gene TRBV5-1 combines with J gene TRBJ2-7, with 9 bases aligning to TRBD1. Germline-derived CDR1 and CDR2 are SGHRS and YFSETQ. V gave up 0 bases and J gave up 7 bases; unmatched junction bases: 8. The length of the CDR3 is 15 residues. This CDR3 is CASSLGGQGPSEQYF. In DNA form, the CDR3 reads TGCGCCAGCAGCTTGGGGGGACAGGGTCCATCTGAGCAGTACTTC.

This clone has a single count. CDR3 region: CASSNRDSYNEQFF. CDR3 coding DNA: TGTGCCAGCAGCAACCGAGACTCCTACAATGAGCAGTTCTTC. The chain links TRBV25-1 to TRBJ2-1; no definite D call. Germline lookup yields CDR1 MGHDK and CDR2 SYGVNS. The length of the CDR3 is 14 residues. The V gene lost 6 bases and the J gene lost 0 bases, with 9 bases spanning the gap.

The chain joins TRBV11-2 to TRBJ2-1; 8 bases align to TRBD2. The J segment lost 9 bases and the V segment lost 5 bases, leaving 12 bases of the junction unmatched. CDR1 is SGHAT, CDR2 FQNNGV, per germline. The CDR3 has 15 residues. The CDR3 sequence is CASSGPGLVSPEQFF. The DNA for the CDR3 is TGTGCCAGCAGCGGACCGGGACTAGTGTCCCCTGAGCAGTTCTTC.

This clone occurred once. The same CDR3 is also encoded by other DNA sequences in this sample. This chain connects TRBV7-6 to TRBJ2-2; unclear D gene. Germline loops: CDR1 SGHVS, CDR2 FNYEAQ. The length of the CDR3 is 13 residues. Trimming took off 3 bases at V and 6 bases at J, with 8 bases between the two ends. CDR3: CASSLGRAGELFF. The CDR3 DNA follows: TGTGCCAGCAGCTTGGGAAGGGCCGGGGAGCTGTTTTTT.

This chain joins TRBV5-1 and TRBJ2-7; weak D call: TRBD1 (6 bases). CDR3 length: 14 amino acids. Germline-derived CDR1 and CDR2 are SGHRS and YFSETQ. The V end lost 7 bases, the J end lost 0 bases, and 14 bases lay between the germline ends. The CDR3 region has the DNA TGCGCCAGCCGGACAGACCTTAACTCCTACGAGCAGTACTTC. The encoded protein is CASRTDLNSYEQYF.

In this sample, this clone turned up once. The rearrangement uses TRBV28 and TRBJ1-2; D uncertain. Germline values: CDR1 MDHEN, CDR2 SYDVKM. The CDR3 contains 12 residues. V lost 4 bases to trimming and J lost 12 bases, with 15 bases between them. The CDR3 loop reads CASSSEGPINTF. The CDR3 region has the DNA TGTGCCAGCAGTTCCGAGGGCCCCATAAACACCTTC.

This clone has at least ten counts. The V and J genes are TRBV6-4 and TRBJ2-2; 10 bases match TRBD2. The CDR3 covers 16 residues. Trimming removed 3 bases from V and 3 bases from J; junction bases left unmatched: 4. Germline V gene data show CDR1 as MRHNA and CDR2 as SNTAGT. CDR3 region: CASSELAGMDTGELFF. DNA for the CDR3: TGTGCCAGCAGTGAACTAGCGGGGATGGACACCGGGGAGCTGTTTTTT.